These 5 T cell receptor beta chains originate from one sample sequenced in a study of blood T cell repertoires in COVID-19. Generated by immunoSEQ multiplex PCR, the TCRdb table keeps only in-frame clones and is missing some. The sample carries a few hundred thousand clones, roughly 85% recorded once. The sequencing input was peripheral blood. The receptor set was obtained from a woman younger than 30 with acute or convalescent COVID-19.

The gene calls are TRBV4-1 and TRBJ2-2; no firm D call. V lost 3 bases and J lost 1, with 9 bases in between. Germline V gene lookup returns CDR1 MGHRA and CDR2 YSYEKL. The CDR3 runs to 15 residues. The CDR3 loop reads CASSQIPGNTGELFF. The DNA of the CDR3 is TGCGCCAGCAGCCAGATTCCGGGGAACACCGGGGAGCTGTTTTTT.

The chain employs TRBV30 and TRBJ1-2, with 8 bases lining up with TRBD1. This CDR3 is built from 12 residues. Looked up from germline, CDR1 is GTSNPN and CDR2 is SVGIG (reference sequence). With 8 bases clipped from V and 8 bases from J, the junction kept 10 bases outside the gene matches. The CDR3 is CAGDQGARGYTF. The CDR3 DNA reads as TGTGCCGGAGATCAGGGGGCGCGGGGCTACACCTTC.

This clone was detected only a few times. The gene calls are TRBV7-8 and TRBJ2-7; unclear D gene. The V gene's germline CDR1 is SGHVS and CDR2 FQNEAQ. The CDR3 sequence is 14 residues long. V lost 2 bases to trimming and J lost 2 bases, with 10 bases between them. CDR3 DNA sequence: TGTGCCAGCAGCTTATTTCTGGCCCCCTACGAGCAGTACTTC. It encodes CASSLFLAPYEQYF.

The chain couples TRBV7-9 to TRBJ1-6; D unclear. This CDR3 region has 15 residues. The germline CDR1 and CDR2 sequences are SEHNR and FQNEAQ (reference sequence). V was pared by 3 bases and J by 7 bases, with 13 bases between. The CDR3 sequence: CASSLRGPENSPLHF. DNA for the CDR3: TGTGCCAGCAGCTTGAGAGGGCCGGAGAATTCACCCCTCCACTTT.

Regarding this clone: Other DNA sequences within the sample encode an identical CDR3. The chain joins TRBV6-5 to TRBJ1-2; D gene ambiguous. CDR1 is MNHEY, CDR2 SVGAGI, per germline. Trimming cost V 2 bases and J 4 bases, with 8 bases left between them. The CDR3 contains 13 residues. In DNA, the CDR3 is TGTGCCAGCAGTTACCGGGAGGGCTATGGCTACACCTTC. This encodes CASSYREGYGYTF.